This paragraph covers one T cell receptor beta chain sequence. The antigen remains undetermined. Sorted-subset replicate PCRs used approximately 190 ng of genomic DNA. This amount corresponded to approximately 30,000 T cell genomes. Assay: immunoSEQ multiplex PCR; the TCRdb copy retains only in-frame clones and omits some. The sample holds approximately 2,000,000 clones, just over 90% seen once. The source of the sample is a study of shared clonotypes between healthy human individuals. Whole-study context: The study drew on two women and three men aged 18 to 49 as donors. Study-level results: Naive CD4 clonotype sharing across four donors was roughly 5%.

This CDR3 spans 13 amino acids. V was trimmed by 8 bases and J by 4 bases, leaving 12 bases between them. CDR1 and CDR2 from the germline V gene are MNHEY and SMNVEV (reference sequence). Naive CD8 cells, CD45RO-negative and positively selected for CCR7, excluded terminally differentiated effector memory CD45RA+ cells. The receptor was isolated from a man younger than 35 in good health. Some clones in this sample may be carry-over from other donors' samples. The chain combines TRBV27 with TRBJ1-5; D possibly corresponds to TRBD1 (6 bases). The specimen sequenced was naive CD8+ T cells from PBMCs. CDR3 nucleotides: TGTGCCAGCCGCCCCAGGGGTAATCAGCCCCAGCATTTT. Its protein product is CASRPRGNQPQHF.